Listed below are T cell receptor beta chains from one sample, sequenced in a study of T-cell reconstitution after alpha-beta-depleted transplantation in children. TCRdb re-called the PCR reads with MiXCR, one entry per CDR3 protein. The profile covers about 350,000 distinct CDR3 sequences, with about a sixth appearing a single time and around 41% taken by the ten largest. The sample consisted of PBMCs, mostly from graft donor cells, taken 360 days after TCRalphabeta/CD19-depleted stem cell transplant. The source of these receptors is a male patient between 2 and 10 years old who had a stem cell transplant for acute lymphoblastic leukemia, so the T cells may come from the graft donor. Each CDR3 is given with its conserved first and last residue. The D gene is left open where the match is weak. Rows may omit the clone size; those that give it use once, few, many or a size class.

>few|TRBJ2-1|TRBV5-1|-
TGCGCCAGCAGCGGACCGGTAGGGACTTACAATGAGCAGTTCTTC
CASSGPVGTYNEQFF
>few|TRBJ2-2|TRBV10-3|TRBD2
TGTGCCATCTCGGGCGGGGGAGGCACCGGGGAGCTGTTTTTT
CAISGGGGTGELFF
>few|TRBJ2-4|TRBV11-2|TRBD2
TGTGCCAGCAGCTTCCGACTAGCGGGGAGGGGGACCGGGGACATTCAGTACTTC
CASSFRLAGRGTGDIQYF
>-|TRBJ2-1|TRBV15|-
TGTGCCACCAGCAGAGATGGGAACAATGAGCAGTTCTTC
CATSRDGNNEQFF
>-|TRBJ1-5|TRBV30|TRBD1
TGTGCCTGGAACCGGGACAGGGGGCTTGGTCAGCCCCAGCATTTT
CAWNRDRGLGQPQHF
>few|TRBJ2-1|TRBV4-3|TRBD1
TGCGCCAGCAGCCCTCGGACAGGGTTGAATGAGCAGTTCTTC
CASSPRTGLNEQFF
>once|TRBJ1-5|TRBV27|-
TGTGCCAGCAGTTTATCGCTCCAGGGTCAGCCCCAGCATTTT
CASSLSLQGQPQHF
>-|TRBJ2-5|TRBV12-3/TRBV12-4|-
TGTGCCAGCAGGTACATTCCACAAGAGACCCAGTACTTC
CASRYIPQETQYF
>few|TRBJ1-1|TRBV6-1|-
TGTGCCAGCAGGGACTTGGACAGGAACACTGAAGCTTTCTTT
CASRDLDRNTEAFF
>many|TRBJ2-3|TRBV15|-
TGTGCCACCAGCAGAGATGTCCCAGATACGCAGTATTTT
CATSRDVPDTQYF
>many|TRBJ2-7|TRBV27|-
TGTGCCAGCAGTTTAGGGCCCTTCTACGAGCAGTACTTC
CASSLGPFYEQYF
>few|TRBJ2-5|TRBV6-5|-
TGTGCCAGCAGTTACGCCCCAGGGGTGGGGGAGACCCAGTACTTC
CASSYAPGVGETQYF